Detailed here is one T cell receptor (beta chain). The antigen is undetermined. Trimming shortened V by 7 bases and J by 0 bases, and 8 bases separated the two germline ends. The germline CDR1 and CDR2 sequences are SGHKS and YYEKEE (reference sequence). The CDR3 has 14 amino acids. These data originate in a study of naive and memory T cell subsets. Broader study findings: Over 85% of naive TCR sequences appeared only once, unlike memory subsets.

An equimolar mix of two oligonucleotides served as the beta constant-region primer for TRBC1 and TRBC2. TCRdb re-analysed the UMI-ligation and nested PCR reads in MiXCR, keeping a single row per CDR3 protein. The data hold some 150,000 distinct CDR3 sequences, with 17% observed a single time. This clonotype was obtained from a human donor in good health. The V and J genes are TRBV5-5 and TRBJ2-6; D is undetermined. The specimen sequenced was naive CD4+ T cells from blood. This chain's CDR3 is CASYAPSGANVLTF. The CDR3 coding sequence is TGTGCCAGCTACGCACCCTCTGGGGCCAACGTCCTGACTTTC. The full variable domain, rest sourced from reference TRBV5-5 and TRBJ2-6, is DAGVTQSPTHLIKTRGQQVTLRCSPISGHKSVSWYQQVLGQGPQFIFQYYEKEERGRGNFPDRFSARQFPNYSSELNVNALLLGDSALYLCASYAPSGANVLTFGAGSRLTVL.